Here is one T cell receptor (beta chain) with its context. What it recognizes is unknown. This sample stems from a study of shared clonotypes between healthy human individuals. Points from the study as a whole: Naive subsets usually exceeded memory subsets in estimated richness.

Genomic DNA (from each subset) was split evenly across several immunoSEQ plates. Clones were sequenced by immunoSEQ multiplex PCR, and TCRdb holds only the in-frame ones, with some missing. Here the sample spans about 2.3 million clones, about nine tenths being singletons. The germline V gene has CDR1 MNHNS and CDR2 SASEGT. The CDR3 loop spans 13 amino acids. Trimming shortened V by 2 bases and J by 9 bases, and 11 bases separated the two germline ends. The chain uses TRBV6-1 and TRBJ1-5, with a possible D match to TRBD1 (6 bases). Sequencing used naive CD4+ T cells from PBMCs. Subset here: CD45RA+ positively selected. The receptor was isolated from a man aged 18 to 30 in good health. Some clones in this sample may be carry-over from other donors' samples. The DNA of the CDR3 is TGTGCCAGCAGTGAAACAGGGCCGGCGCCCCAGCATTTT. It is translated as CASSETGPAPQHF.